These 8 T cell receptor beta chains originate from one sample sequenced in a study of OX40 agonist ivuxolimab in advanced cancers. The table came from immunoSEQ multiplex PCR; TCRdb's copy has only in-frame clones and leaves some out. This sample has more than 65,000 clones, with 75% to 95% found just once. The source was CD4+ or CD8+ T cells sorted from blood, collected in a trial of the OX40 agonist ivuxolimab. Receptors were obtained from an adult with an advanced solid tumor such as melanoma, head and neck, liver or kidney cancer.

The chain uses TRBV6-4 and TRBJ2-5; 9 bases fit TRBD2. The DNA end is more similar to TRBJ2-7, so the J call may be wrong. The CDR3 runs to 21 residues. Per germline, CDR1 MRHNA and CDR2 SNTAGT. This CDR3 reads CASSDSPGGWDSGRTSYEQYF. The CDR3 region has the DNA TGTGCCAGCAGTGACTCGCCAGGGGGATGGGATAGCGGGAGAACCTCCTACGAGCAGTACTTC.

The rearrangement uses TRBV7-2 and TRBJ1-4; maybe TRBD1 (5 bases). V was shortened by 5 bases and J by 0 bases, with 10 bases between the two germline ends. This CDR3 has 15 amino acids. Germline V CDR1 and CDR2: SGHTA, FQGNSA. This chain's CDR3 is CASSPPGATNEKLFF. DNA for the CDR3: TGTGCCAGCAGCCCCCCGGGGGCAACTAATGAAAAACTGTTTTTT.

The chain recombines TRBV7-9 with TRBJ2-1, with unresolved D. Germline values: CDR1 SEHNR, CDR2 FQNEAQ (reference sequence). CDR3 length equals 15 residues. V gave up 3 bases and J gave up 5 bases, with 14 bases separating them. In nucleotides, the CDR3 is TGTGCCAGCAGCTTTGCCCTTAGCCCACACAATGAGCAGTTCTTC. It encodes CASSFALSPHNEQFF.

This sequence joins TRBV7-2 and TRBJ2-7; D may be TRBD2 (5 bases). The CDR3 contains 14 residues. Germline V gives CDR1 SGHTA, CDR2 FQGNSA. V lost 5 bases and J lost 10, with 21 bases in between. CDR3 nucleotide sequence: TGTGCCAGCAGCGGAGCGGCGGGTGCATCAATTCAGTACTTC. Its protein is CASSGAAGASIQYF.

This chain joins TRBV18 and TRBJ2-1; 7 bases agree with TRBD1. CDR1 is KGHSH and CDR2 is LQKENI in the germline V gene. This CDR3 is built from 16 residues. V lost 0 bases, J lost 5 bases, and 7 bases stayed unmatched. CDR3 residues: CASSPPSQGVDNEQFF. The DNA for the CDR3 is TGTGCCAGCTCACCACCGAGCCAGGGGGTTGACAATGAGCAGTTCTTC.

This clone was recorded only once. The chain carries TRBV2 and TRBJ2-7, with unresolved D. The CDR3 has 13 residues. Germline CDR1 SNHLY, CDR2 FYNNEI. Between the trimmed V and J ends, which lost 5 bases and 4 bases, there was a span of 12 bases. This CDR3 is CASSLILLYEQYF. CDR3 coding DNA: TGTGCCAGCAGTTTAATCCTTTTATACGAGCAGTACTTC.

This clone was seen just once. CDR3 DNA sequence: TGTGCCAGCAGCTTAAGCAGCGCGAACACCGGGGAGCTGTTTTTT. Residues: CASSLSSANTGELFF. The J gene is TRBJ2-2, the V gene TRBV11-3; D gene ambiguous. V lost 2 bases, J lost 0 bases, and 7 bases lay in between. CDR1 SGHNT and CDR2 YENEEA come from the germline V gene. This CDR3 comprises 15 residues.

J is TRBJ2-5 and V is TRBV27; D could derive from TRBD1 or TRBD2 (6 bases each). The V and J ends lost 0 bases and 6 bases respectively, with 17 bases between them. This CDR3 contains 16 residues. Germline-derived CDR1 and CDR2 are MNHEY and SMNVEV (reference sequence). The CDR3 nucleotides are TGTGCCAGCAGTTTATCTGTCCAGGGGACTCTGCAGACCCAGTACTTC. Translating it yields CASSLSVQGTLQTQYF.